The 7 T cell receptor beta chains given below trace back to one sample, sequenced in a study of T cells in Graves' hyperthyroidism and ophthalmopathy. Using RNA transcripts as the source, TCR beta CDR3 regions were amplified. The HTBI primer set served for first-round RT-PCR of the TCR CDR3. TCRdb called the multiplex PCR reads again in MiXCR, with one record for every CDR3 protein. This table holds approximately 400,000 distinct CDR3 sequences, about 14% found once. The sequenced sample consisted of blood. These receptors came from a young woman with Graves' ophthalmopathy.

V and J are TRBV9 and TRBJ1-1, with 7 bases lining up with TRBD1. CDR1 SGDLS and CDR2 YYNGEE come from the germline V gene. The CDR3 extends over 16 amino acids. V was pared by 4 bases and J by 3 bases, with 12 bases of the junction left unmatched. CDR3 amino acids: CASSLGPGTVYTEAFF. The CDR3 bases are TGTGCCAGCAGCCTCGGTCCCGGGACAGTGTACACTGAAGCTTTCTTT. Based on the CDR3 plus reference TRBV9 and TRBJ1-1, the full variable domain is DSGVTQTPKHLITATGQRVTLRCSPRSGDLSVYWYQQSLDQGLQFLIQYYNGEERAKGNILERFSAQQFPDLHSELNLSSLELGDSALYFCASSLGPGTVYTEAFFGQGTRLTVV.

At least ten counts were recorded for this clonotype. V usage is TRBV20-1 and J usage is TRBJ1-5; a weak D match, TRBD1 (5 bases). V lost 1 base and J lost 3, with 10 bases in between. The CDR3 is 14 amino acids. Looked up from germline, CDR1 is DFQATT and CDR2 is SNEGSKA (reference sequence). CDR3 in amino acids: CSARAGGINQPQHF. The CDR3 region has the DNA TGCAGTGCTAGAGCTGGGGGAATCAATCAGCCCCAGCATTTT.

This clonotype was observed many times. The rearrangement joins TRBV10-2 to TRBJ1-5; perhaps TRBD1 as D (6 bases). This CDR3 has 14 residues. Germline CDR1 WSHSY, CDR2 SAAADI. V lost 2 bases to trimming and J lost 7 bases, with 12 bases between them. CDR3 nucleotides: TGCGCCAGCAGTGAGGCTTCAGGGGACCAGCCCCAGCATTTT. This gives the protein CASSEASGDQPQHF.

There are many counts of this clonotype. The rearrangement uses TRBV10-3 and TRBJ1-1; 8 bases fit TRBD1. CDR3 size: 13 residues. With 5 bases clipped from V and 3 bases from J, the junction kept 2 bases outside the gene matches. The germline gives CDR1 ENHRY, CDR2 SYGVKD. The chain's CDR3 is CAISKTGDTEAFF. The CDR3 DNA sequence: TGTGCCATCAGTAAGACAGGGGACACTGAAGCTTTCTTT.

Ten or more counts support this clonotype. The chain recombines TRBV3-1 with TRBJ2-7; 8 bases map to TRBD1. The CDR3 is 15 residues long. The germline CDR1 and CDR2 sequences are LGHDT and YNNKEL (reference sequence). Trimming at V came to 4 bases and at J to 3 bases, leaving 8 bases not matched to a gene. DNA for the CDR3: TGTGCCAGCAGCCCGGGAGCAGGGGGCGTCTACGAGCAGTACTTC. It encodes CASSPGAGGVYEQYF.

For this clonotype: Given the absence of the conserved phenylalanine or tryptophan at the CDR3 end, a read error is likely. The CDR3 here is CASRLAGYNEQFL. The CDR3 DNA follows: TGTGCCAGCAGACTAGCGGGGTACAATGAGCAGTTCTTA. The chain is built from TRBV28 and TRBJ2-1; TRBD2 agrees at 10 bases. Germline CDR1 and CDR2: MDHEN and SYDVKM. The CDR3 totals 13 residues. V shed 6 bases, J shed 4 bases, and the junction held 0 bases outside the gene matches.

This clonotype was observed a handful of times. The chain uses TRBV7-2 and TRBJ2-7; tentative D call: TRBD1 (6 bases). From germline, CDR1 is SGHTA and CDR2 FQGNSA. V gave up 4 bases and J gave up 5 bases, with 15 bases separating them. The CDR3 consists of 14 residues. In nucleotides, the CDR3 is TGTGCCAGCAGCTACCCTGTGGGGGCTGACGAGCAGTACTTC. It codes for CASSYPVGADEQYF.